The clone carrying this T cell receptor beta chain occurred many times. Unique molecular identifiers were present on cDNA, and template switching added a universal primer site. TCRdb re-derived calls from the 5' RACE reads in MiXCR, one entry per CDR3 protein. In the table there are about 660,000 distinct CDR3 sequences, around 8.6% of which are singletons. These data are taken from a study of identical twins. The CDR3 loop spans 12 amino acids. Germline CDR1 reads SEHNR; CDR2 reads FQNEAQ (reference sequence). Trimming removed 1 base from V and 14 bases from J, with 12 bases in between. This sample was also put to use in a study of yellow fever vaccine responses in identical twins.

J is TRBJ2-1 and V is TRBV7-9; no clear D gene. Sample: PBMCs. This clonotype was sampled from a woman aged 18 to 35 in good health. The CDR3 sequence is CASSLEAGFKFF. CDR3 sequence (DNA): TGTGCCAGCAGCTTAGAGGCAGGCTTTAAGTTCTTC.